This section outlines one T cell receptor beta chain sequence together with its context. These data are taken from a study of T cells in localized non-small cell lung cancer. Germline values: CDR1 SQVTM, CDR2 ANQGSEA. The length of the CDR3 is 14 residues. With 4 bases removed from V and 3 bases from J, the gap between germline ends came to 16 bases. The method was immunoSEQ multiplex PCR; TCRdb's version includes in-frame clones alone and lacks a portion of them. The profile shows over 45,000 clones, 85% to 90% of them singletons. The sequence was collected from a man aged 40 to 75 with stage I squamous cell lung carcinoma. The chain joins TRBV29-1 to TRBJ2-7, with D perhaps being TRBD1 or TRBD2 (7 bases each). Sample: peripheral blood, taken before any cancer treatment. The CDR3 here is CSVAPTGEGYEQYF. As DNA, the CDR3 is TGCAGCGTTGCACCCACAGGGGAGGGCTACGAGCAGTACTTC.